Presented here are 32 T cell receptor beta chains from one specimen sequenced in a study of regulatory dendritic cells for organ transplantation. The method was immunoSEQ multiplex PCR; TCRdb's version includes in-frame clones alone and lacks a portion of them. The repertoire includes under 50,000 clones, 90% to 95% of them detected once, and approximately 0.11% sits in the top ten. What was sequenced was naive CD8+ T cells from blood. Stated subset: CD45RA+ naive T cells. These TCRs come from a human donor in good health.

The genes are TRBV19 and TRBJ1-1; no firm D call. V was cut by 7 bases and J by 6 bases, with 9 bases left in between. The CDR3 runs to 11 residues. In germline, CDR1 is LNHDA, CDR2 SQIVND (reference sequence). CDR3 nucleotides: TGTGCCAGTAAAACCCAGTCTGAAGCTTTCTTT. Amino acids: CASKTQSEAFF.

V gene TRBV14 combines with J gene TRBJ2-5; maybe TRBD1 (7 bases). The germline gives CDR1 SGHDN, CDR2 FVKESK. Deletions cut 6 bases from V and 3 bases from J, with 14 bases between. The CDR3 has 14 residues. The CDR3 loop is CASSNTGEEETQYF. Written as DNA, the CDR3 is TGTGCCAGCAGTAACACAGGGGAGGAAGAGACCCAGTACTTC. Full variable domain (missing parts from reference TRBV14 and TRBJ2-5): EAGVTQFPSHSVIEKGQTVTLRCDPISGHDNLYWYRRVMGKEIKFLLHFVKESKQDESGMPNNRFLAERTGGTYSTLKVQPAELEDSGVYFCASSNTGEEETQYFGPGTRLLVL.

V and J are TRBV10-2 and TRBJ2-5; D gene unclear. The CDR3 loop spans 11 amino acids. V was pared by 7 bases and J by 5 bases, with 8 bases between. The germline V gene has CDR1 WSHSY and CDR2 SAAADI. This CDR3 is CASTSKETQYF. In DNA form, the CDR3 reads TGCGCCAGCACTTCGAAGGAGACCCAGTACTTC.

CDR3 protein: CASTQMGGLGYKKGEAFF. Here the CDR3 DNA reads TGTGCCAGCACCCAAATGGGCGGACTAGGGTACAAAAAGGGTGAAGCTTTCTTT. The V call is TRBV28, the J call TRBJ1-1; no definite D call. CDR1 and CDR2 from the germline V gene are MDHEN and SYDVKM. V was shortened by 7 bases and J by 7 bases, with 31 bases between the two germline ends. CDR3 length equals 18 residues.

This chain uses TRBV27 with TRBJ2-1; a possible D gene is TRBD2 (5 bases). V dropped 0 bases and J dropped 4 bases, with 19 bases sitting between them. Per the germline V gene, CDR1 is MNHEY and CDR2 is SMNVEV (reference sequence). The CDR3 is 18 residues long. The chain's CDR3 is CASSLSGGLKSSYNEQFF. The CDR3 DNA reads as TGTGCCAGCAGTTTATCGGGCGGACTCAAAAGCTCTTACAATGAGCAGTTCTTC.

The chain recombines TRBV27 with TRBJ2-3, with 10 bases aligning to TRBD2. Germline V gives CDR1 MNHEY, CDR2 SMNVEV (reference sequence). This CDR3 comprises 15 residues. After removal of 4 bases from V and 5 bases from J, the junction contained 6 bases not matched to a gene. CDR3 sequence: CASSSTTSGEDTQYF. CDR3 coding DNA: TGTGCCAGCAGTTCAACCACTAGCGGGGAAGATACGCAGTATTTT.

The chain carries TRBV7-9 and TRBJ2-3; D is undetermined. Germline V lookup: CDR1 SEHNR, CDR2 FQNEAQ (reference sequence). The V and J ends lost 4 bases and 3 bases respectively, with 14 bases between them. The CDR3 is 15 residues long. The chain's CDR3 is CASSSRIPETDTQYF. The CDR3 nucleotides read TGTGCCAGCAGCTCCAGGATCCCAGAGACAGATACGCAGTATTTT. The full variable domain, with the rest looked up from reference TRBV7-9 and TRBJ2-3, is DTGVSQNPRHKITKRGQNVTFRCDPISEHNRLYWYRQTLGQGPEFLTYFQNEAQLEKSRLLSDRFSAERPKGSFSTLEIQRTEQGDSAMYLCASSSRIPETDTQYFGPGTRLTVL.

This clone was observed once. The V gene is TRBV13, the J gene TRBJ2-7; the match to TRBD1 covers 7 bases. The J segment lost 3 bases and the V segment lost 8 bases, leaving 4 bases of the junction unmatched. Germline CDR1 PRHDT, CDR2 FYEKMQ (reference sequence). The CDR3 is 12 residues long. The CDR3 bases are TGTGCCAGCGCGACAGGGTTCTACGAGCAGTACTTC. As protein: CASATGFYEQYF.

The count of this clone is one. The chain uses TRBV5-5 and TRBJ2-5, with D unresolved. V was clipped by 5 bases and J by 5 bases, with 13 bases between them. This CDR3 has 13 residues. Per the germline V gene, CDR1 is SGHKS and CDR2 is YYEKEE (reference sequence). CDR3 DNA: TGTGCCAGCAGTACCGGACCCCCGGAGACCCAGTACTTC. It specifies CASSTGPPETQYF.

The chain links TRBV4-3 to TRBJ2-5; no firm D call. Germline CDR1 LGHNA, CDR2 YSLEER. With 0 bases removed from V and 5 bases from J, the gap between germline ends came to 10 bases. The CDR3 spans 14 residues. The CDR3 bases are TGCGCCAGCAGCCAAGATTCGGATGCGGAGACCCAGTACTTC. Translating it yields CASSQDSDAETQYF.

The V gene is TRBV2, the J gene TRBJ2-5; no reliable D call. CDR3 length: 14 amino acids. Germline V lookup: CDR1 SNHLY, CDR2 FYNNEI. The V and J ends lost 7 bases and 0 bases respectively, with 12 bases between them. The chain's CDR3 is CASNEDGHQETQYF. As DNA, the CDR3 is TGTGCCAGCAACGAAGACGGGCACCAAGAGACCCAGTACTTC. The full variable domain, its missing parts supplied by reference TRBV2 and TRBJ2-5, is EPEVTQTPSHQVTQMGQEVILRCVPISNHLYFYWYRQILGQKVEFLVSFYNNEISEKSEIFDDQFSVERPDGSNFTLKIRSTKLEDSAMYFCASNEDGHQETQYFGPGTRLLVL.

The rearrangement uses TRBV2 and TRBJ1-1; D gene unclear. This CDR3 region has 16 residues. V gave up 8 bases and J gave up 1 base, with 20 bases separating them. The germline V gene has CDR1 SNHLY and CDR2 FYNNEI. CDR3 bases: TGTGCCAGCCCGAGTTACCCTCTTTGGGAGAACACTGAAGCTTTCTTT. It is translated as CASPSYPLWENTEAFF.

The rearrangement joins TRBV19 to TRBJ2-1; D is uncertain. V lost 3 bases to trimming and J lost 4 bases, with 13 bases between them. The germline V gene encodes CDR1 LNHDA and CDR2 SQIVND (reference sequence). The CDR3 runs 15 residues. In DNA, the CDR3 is TGTGCCAGTAGTATTAAGGTTAAGAGGTACAATGAGCAGTTCTTC. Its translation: CASSIKVKRYNEQFF. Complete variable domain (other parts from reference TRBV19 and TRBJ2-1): DGGITQSPKYLFRKEGQNVTLSCEQNLNHDAMYWYRQDPGQGLRLIYYSQIVNDFQKGDIAEGYSVSREKKESFPLTVTSAQKNPTAFYLCASSIKVKRYNEQFFGPGTRLTVL.

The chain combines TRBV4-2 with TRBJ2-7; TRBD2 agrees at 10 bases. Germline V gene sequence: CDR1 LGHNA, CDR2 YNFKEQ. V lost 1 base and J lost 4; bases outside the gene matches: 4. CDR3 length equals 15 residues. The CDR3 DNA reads TGTGCCAGCAGCCAAGTCCTAGCGGGGGATTACGAGCAGTACTTC. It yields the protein CASSQVLAGDYEQYF.

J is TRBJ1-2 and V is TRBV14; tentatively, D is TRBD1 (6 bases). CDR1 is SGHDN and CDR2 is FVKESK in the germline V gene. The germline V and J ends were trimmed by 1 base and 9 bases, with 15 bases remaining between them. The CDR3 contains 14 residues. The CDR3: CASSQVTGGLSYTF. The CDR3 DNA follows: TGTGCCAGCAGCCAAGTGACGGGGGGCCTGAGCTACACCTTC.

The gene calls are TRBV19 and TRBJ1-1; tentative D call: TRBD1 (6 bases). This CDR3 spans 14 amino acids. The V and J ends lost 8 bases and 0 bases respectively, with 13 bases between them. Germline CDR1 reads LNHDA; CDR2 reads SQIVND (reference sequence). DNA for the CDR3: TGTGCCAGTTCTACCAGGGACATGAACACTGAAGCTTTCTTT. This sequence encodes CASSTRDMNTEAFF.

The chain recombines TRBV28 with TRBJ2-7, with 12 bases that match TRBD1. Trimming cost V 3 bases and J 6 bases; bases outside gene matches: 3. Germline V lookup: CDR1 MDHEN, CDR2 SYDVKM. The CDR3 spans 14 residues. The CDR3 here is CASSLGQGAGEQYF. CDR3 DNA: TGTGCCAGCAGTTTGGGACAGGGGGCGGGCGAGCAGTACTTC.

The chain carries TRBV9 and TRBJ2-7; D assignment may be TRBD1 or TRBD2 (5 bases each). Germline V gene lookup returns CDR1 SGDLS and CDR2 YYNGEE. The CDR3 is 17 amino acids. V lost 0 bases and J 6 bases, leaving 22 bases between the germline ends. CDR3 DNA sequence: TGTGCCAGCAGCGTAGGGGGGACCACGGTTAGCCACGGCGAGCAGTACTTC. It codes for CASSVGGTTVSHGEQYF.

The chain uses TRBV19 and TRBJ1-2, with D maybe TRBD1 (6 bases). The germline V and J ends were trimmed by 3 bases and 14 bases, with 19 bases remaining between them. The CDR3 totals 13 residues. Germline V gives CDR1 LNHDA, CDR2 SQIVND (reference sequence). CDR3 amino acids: CASSIGGLGPYTF. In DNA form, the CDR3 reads TGTGCCAGTAGTATCGGGGGCCTGGGCCCTTATACCTTC.

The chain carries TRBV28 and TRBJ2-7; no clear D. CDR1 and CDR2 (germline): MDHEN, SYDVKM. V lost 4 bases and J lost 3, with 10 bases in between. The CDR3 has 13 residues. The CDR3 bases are TGTGCCAGCAGTTCGCAAGGTCGCTACGAGCAGTACTTC. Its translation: CASSSQGRYEQYF.

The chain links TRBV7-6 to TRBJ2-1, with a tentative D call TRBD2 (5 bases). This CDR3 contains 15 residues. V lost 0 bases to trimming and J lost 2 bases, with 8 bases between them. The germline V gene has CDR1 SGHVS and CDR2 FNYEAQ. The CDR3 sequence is CASSLATNAYNEQFF. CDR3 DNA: TGTGCCAGCAGCTTAGCGACTAATGCCTACAATGAGCAGTTCTTC.

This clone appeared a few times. The CDR3 nucleotides read TGTGCCAGCAGCAAAGCACATCGGGACACTGGAAACACCATATATTTT. This translates into CASSKAHRDTGNTIYF. This chain uses TRBV21-1 with TRBJ1-3; whether TRBD1, the table's D call, matches the DNA was not checked. TRBV21-1 is described as a pseudogene. This CDR3 region has 16 residues.

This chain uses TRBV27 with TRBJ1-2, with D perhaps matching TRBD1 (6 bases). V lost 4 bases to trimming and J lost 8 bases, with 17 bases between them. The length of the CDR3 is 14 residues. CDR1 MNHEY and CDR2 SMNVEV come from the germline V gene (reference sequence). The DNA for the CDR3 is TGTGCCAGCAGTTCCGGTCGGGGGCTTCTCGGCTACACCTTC. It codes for CASSSGRGLLGYTF.

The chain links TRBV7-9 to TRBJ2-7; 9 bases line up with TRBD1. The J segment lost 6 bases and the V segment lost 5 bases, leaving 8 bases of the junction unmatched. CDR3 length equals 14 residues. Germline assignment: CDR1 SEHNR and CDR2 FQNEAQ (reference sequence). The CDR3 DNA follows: TGTGCCAGCAGCCCCCGGGACAGGGTTGGCGAGCAGTACTTC. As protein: CASSPRDRVGEQYF.

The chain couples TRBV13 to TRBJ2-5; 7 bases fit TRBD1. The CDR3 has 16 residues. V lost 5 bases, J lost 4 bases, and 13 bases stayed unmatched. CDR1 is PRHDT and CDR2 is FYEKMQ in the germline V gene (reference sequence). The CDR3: CASSIGPQGEVETQYF. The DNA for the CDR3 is TGTGCCAGCAGCATTGGACCCCAGGGGGAAGTAGAGACCCAGTACTTC.

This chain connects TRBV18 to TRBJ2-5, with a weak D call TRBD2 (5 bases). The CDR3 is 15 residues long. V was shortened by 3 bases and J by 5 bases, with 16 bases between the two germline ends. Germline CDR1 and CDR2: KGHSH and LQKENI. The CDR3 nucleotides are TGTGCCAGCTCACCGTCGACGGATACGGGGGAGACCCAGTACTTC. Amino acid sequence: CASSPSTDTGETQYF.

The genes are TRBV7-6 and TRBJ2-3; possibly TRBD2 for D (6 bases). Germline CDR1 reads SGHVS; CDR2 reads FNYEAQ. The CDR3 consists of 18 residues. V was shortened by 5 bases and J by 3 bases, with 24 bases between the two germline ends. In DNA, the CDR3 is TGTGCCAGCAGCCTACGGATAACCGGGACTTCCTTGACAGATACGCAGTATTTT. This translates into CASSLRITGTSLTDTQYF.

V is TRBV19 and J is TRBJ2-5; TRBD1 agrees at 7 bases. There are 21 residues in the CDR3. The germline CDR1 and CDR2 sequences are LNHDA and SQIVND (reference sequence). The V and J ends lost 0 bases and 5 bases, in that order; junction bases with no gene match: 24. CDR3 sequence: CASSIDGTGLRQGIRTETQYF. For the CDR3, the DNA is TGTGCCAGTAGTATAGACGGAACTGGCCTAAGACAGGGTATTCGTACGGAGACCCAGTACTTC.

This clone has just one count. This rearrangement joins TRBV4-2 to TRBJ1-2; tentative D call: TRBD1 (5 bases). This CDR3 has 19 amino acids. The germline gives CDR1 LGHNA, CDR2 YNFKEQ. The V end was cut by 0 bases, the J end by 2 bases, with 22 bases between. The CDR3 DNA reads TGTGCCAGCAGCCAAGAGGGACTCGACGTTTCTTCCCTAAACTATGGCTACACCTTC. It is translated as CASSQEGLDVSSLNYGYTF.

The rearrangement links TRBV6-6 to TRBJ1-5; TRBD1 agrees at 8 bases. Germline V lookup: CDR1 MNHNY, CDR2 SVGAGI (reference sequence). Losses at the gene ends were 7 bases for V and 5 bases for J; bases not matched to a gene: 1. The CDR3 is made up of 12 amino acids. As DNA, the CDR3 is TGTGCCAGCACAGGGGGCCATCAGCCCCAGCATTTT. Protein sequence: CASTGGHQPQHF.

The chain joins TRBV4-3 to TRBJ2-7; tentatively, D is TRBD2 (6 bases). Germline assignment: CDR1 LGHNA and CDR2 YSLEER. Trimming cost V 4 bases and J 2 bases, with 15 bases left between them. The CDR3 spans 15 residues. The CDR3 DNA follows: TGCGCCAGCAGCCGCGGGGTGGGGGACCCCTACGAGCAGTACTTC. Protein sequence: CASSRGVGDPYEQYF.

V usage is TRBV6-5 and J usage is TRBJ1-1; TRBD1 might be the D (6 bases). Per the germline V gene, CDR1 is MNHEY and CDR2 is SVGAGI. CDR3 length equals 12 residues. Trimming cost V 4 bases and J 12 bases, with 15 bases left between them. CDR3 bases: TGTGCCAGCAGTTCGTGGGGGACACGGACTTTCTTT. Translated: CASSSWGTRTFF.